This T cell receptor (beta chain) was captured by sequencing in a study of technical replicates of blood from a few donors. Clones were read by immunoSEQ multiplex PCR, and TCRdb kept only the in-frame ones, dropping some. Among around 56,000 clones listed, roughly 96% were seen once. Trimming took off 2 bases at V and 0 bases at J, with 20 bases between the two ends. This CDR3 region has 19 residues. Germline assignment: CDR1 MNHNS and CDR2 SASEGT. The sample taken for sequencing was PBMCs. The sequence came from a human donor in good health. Some clones in this sample may be carry-over from other donors' samples. The chain joins TRBV6-1 to TRBJ2-1; maybe TRBD1 (6 bases). The CDR3 coding sequence is TGTGCCAGCAGTGAACGATTCACAGGGACAACATACTCCTACAATGAGCAGTTCTTC. Translation gives CASSERFTGTTYSYNEQFF.